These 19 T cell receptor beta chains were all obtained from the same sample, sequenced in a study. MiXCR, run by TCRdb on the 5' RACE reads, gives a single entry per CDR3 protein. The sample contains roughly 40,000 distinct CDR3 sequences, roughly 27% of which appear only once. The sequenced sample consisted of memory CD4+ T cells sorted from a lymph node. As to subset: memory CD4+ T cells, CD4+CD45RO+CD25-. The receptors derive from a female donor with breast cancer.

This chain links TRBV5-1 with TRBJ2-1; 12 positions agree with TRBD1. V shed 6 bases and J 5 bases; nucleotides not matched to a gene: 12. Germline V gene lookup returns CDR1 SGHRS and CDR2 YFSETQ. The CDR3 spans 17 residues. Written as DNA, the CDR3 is TGCGCCAGCAACCGACTCCCGGGACAGGGGGCTCACAATGAGCAGTTCTTC. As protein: CASNRLPGQGAHNEQFF.

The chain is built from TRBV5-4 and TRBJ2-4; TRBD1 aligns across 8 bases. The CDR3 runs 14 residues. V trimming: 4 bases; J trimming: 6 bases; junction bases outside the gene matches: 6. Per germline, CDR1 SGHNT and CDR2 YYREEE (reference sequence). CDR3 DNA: TGTGCCAGCAGCCGAGACAGGGGAATAAACATTCAGTACTTC. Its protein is CASSRDRGINIQYF.

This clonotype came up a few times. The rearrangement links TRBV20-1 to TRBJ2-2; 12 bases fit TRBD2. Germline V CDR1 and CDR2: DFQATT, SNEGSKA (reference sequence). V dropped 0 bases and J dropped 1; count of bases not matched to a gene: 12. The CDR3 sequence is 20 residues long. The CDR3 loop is CSARDGLAGLRVRNTGELFF. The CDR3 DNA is TGCAGTGCTAGAGACGGACTAGCGGGGCTAAGGGTACGGAACACCGGGGAGCTGTTTTTT.

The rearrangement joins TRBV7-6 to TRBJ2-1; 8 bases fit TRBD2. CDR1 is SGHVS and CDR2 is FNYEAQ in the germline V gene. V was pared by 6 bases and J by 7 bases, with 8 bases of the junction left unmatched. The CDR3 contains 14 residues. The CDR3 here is CASSPGTSRNEQFF. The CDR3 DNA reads TGTGCCAGCAGTCCCGGGACTAGTAGGAATGAGCAGTTCTTC.

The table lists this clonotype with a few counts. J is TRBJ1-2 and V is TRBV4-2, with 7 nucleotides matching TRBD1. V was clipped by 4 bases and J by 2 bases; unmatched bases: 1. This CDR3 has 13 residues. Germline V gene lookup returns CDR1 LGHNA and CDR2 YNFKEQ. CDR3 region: CASSRDSNYGYTF. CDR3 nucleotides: TGTGCCAGCAGCCGGGACAGCAACTATGGCTACACCTTC.

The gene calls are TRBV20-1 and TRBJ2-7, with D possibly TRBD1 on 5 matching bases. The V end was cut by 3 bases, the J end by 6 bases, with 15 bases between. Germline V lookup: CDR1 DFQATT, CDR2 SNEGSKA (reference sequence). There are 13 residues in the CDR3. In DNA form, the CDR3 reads TGCAGTGCTAGGGACACCCAGCTTCCCGAGCAGTACTTC. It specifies CSARDTQLPEQYF.

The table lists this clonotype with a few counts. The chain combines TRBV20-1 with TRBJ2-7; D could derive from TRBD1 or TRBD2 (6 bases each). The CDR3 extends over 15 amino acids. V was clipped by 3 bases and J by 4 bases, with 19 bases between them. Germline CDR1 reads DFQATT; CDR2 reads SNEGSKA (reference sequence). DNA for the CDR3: TGCAGTGCTAGCACCCGAGGGGGGAACCTTTACGAGCAGTACTTC. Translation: CSASTRGGNLYEQYF.

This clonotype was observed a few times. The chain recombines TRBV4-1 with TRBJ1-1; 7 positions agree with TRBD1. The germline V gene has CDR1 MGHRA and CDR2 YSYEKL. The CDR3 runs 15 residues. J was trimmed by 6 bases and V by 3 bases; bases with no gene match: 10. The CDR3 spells CASSQILTGAPEAFF. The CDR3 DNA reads TGCGCCAGCAGCCAGATCCTCACAGGGGCCCCTGAAGCTTTCTTT.

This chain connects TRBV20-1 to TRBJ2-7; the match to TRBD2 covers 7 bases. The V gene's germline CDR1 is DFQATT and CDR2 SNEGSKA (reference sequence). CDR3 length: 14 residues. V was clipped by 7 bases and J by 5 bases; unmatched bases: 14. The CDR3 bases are TGCAGTGTAATCGTTTGGGGAGGGATGAACGAGCAGTACTTC. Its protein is CSVIVWGGMNEQYF.

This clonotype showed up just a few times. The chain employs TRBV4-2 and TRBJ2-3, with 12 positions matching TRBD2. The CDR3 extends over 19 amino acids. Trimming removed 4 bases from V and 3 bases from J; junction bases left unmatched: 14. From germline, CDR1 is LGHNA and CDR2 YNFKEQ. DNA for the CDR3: TGTGCCAGCAGCCGACATCTAGCGGGAGGGGGTTTGGGGACAGATACGCAGTATTTT. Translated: CASSRHLAGGGLGTDTQYF.

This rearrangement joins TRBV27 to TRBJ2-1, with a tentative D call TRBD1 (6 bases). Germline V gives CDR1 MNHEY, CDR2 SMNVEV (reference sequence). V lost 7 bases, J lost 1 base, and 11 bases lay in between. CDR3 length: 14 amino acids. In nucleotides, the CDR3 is TGTGCCAGCAACCGGGACACGTCCTACAATGAGCAGTTCTTC. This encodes CASNRDTSYNEQFF.

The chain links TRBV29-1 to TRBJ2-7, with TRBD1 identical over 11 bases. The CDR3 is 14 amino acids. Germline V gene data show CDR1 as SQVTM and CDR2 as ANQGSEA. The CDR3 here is CGASGTGGYGEQYF. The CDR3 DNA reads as TGCGGCGCCTCCGGGACAGGGGGGTATGGCGAGCAGTACTTC.

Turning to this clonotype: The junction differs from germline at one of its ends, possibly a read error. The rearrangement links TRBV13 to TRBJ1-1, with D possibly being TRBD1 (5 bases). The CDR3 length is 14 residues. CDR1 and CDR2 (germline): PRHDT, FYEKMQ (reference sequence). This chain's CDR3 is CTSSLGPLFTEAFF. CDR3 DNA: TGTACCAGCAGCTTGGGACCTCTCTTCACTGAAGCTTTCTTT. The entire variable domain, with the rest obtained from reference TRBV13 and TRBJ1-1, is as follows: AAGVIQSPRHLIKEKRETATLKCYPIPRHDTVYWYQQGPGQDPQFLISFYEKMQSDKGSIPDRFSAQQFSDYHSELNMSSLELGDSALYFCTSSLGPLFTEAFFGQGTRLTVV.

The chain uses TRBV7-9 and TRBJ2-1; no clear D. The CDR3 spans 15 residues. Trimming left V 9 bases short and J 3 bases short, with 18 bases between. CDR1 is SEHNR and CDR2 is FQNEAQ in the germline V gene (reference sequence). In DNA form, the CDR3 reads TGTGCCAGTCGTCGGGTGGAGTCTTTCTACAATGAGCAGTTCTTC. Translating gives CASRRVESFYNEQFF.

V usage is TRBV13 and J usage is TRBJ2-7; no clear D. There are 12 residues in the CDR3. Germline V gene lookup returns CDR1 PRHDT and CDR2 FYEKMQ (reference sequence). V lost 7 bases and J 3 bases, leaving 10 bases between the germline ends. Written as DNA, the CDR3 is TGTGCCAGCAACCCGGGTGGCTACGAGCAGTACTTC. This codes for CASNPGGYEQYF.

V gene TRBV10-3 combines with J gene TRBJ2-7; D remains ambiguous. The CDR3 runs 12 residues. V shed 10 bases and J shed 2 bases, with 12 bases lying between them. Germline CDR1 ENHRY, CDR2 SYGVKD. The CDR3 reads CATVDQTYEQYF. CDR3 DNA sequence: TGTGCCACAGTGGACCAAACCTACGAGCAGTACTTC.

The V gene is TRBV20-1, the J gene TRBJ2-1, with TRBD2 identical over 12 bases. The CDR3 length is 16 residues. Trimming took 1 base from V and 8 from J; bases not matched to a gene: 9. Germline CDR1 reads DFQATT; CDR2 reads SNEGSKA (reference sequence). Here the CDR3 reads CSARGKTSGRIYEQFF. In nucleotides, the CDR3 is TGCAGTGCTAGAGGGAAGACTAGCGGGAGAATTTATGAGCAGTTCTTC.

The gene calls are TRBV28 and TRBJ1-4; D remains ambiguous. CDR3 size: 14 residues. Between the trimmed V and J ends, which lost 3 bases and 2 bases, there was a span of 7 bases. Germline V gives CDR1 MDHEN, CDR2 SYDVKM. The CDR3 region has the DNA TGTGCCAGCAGTTTCCCCCAGACTAATGAAAAACTGTTTTTT. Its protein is CASSFPQTNEKLFF.

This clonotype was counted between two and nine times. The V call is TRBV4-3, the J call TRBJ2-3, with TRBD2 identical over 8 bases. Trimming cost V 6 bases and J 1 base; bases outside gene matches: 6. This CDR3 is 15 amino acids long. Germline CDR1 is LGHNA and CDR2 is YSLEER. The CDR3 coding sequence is TGCGCCAGCAGTCTTAGCGGGATGGGCACAGATACGCAGTATTTT. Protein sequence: CASSLSGMGTDTQYF.